The sequence of this T cell receptor beta chain was determined in a study of T cell responses to AZD1222 COVID-19 vaccine. The protocol was immunoSEQ multiplex PCR, while the TCRdb copy is restricted to in-frame clones and leaves out a portion. The table lists around 120,000 clones, roughly 90% of them singletons, with 11% in the top ten. Germline V gene data show CDR1 as LGHNT and CDR2 as FRNRAP. This CDR3 is built from 14 residues. V was trimmed by 2 bases and J by 6 bases, leaving 14 bases between them. This sample comprised peripheral blood, obtained on day 0 of MenACWY control vaccination. This chain links TRBV12-5 with TRBJ2-7; D is unresolved. This TCR came from an adult in good health. The CDR3 loop reads CASGLSVSASEQYF. CDR3 DNA: TGTGCTAGTGGTTTGTCCGTATCGGCTAGCGAGCAGTACTTC.